The source of this T cell receptor beta chain is a study of shared clonotypes between healthy human individuals. Study observations and caveats: Limited genetic and exposure-history diversity came from having few donors.

The table came from immunoSEQ multiplex PCR; TCRdb's copy has only in-frame clones and leaves some out. The table has around 500,000 clones, around 79% seen once. Germline lookup yields CDR1 MDHEN and CDR2 SYDVKM. The CDR3 runs 14 residues. The V segment lost 5 bases and the J segment 6 bases; nucleotides outside the gene matches: 7. Points on this clone: The antigen remains unidentified.

Sequences were obtained from PBMCs. This receptor was taken from a woman aged 40 to 50 in good health. Some clones in this sample may be carry-over from other donors' samples. The gene calls are TRBV28 and TRBJ2-1; 7 nucleotides align to TRBD1. The CDR3 DNA reads TGTGCCAGCAGTCCCCGGGACAGATTCAATGAGCAGTTCTTC. Translation gives CASSPRDRFNEQFF.